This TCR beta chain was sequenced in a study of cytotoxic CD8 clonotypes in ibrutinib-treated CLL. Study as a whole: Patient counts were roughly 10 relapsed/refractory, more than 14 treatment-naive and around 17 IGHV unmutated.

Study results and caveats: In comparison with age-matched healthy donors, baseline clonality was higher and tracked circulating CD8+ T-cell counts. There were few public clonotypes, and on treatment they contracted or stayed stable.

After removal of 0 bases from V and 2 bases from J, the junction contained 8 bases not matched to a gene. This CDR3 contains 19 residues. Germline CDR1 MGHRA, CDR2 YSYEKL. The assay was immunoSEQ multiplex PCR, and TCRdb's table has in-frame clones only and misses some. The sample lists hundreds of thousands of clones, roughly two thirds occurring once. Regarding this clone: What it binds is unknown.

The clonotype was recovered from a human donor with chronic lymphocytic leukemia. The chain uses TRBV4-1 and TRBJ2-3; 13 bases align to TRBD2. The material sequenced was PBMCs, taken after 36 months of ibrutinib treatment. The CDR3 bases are TGCGCCAGCAGCCAAGATCTCGGGGGACTAGCGGGGCTCACAGATACGCAGTATTTT. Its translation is CASSQDLGGLAGLTDTQYF.